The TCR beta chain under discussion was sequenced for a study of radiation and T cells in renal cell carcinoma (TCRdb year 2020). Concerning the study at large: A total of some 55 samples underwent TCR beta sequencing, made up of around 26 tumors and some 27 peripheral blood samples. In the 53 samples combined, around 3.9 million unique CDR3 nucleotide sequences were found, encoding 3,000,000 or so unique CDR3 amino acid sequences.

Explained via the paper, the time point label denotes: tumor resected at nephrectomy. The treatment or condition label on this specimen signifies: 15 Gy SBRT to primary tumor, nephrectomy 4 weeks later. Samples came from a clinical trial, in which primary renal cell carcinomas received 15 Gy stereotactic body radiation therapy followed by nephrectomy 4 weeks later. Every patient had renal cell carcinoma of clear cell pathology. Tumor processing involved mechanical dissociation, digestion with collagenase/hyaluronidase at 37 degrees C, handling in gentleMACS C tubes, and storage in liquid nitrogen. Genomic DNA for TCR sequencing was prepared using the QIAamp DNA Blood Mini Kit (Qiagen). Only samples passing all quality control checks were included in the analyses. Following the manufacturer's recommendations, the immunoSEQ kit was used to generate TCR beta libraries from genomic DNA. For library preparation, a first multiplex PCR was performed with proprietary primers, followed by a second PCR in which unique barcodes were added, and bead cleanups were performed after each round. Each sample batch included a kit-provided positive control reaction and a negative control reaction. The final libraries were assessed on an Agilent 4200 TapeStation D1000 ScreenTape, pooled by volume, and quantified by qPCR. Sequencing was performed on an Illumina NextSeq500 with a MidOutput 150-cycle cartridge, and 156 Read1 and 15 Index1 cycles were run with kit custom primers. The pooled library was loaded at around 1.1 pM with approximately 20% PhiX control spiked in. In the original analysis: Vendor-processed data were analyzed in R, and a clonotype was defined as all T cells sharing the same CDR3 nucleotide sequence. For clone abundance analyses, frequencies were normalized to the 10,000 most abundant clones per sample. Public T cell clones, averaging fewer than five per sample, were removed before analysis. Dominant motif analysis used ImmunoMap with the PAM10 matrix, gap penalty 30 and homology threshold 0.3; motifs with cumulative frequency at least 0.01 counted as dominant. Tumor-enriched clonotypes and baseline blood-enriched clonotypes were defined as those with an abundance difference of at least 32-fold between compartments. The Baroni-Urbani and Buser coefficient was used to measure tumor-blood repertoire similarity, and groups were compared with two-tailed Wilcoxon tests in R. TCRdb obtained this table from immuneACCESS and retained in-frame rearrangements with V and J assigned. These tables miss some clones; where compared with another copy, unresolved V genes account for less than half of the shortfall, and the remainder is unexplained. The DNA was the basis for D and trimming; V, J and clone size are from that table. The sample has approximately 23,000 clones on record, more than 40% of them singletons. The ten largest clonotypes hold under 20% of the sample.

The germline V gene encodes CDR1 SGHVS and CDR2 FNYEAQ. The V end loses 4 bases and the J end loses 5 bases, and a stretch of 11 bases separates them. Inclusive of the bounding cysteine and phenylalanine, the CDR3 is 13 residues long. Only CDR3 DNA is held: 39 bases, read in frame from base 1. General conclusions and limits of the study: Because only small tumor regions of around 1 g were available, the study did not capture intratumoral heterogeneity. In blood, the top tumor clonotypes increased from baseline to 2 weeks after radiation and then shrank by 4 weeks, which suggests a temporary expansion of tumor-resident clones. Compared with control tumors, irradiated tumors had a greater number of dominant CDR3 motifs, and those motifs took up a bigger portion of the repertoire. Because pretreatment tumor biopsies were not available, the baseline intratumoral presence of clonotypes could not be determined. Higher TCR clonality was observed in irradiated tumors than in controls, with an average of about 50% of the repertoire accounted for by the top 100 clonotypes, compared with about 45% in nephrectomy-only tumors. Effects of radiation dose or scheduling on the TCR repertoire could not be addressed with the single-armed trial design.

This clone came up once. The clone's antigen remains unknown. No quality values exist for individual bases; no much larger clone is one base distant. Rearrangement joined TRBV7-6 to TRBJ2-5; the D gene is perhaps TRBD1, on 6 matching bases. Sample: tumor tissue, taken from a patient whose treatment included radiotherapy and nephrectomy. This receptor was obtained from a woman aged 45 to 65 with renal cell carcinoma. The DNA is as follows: TGTGCCAGCAGCTCGGTGGACAGCGAGACCCAGTACTTC. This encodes CASSSVDSETQYF. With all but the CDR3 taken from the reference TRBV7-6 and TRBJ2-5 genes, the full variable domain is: GAGVSQSPRYKVTKRGQDVALRCDPISGHVSLYWYRQALGQGPEFLTYFNYEAQQDKSGLPNDRFSAERPEGSISTLTIQRTEQRDSAMYRCASSSVDSETQYFGPGTRLLVL.